This T cell receptor (beta chain) was identified in a study of technical replicates of blood from a few donors. The method was immunoSEQ multiplex PCR; TCRdb's version includes in-frame clones alone and lacks a portion of them. The sample includes some 80,000 clones, roughly 94% of them seen just once. This clone was detected only once. V shed 5 bases and J shed 4 bases, with 12 bases lying between them. Germline V gene data show CDR1 as SQVTM and CDR2 as ANQGSEA. The CDR3 is 13 residues long. V is TRBV29-1 and J is TRBJ2-1; D not certain. Material: T cells isolated from PBMCs. The clonotype comes from a human donor in good health. CDR3 amino acids: CSVQSSIYNEQFF. In nucleotides, the CDR3 is TGCAGCGTTCAGAGTAGCATTTACAATGAGCAGTTCTTC.